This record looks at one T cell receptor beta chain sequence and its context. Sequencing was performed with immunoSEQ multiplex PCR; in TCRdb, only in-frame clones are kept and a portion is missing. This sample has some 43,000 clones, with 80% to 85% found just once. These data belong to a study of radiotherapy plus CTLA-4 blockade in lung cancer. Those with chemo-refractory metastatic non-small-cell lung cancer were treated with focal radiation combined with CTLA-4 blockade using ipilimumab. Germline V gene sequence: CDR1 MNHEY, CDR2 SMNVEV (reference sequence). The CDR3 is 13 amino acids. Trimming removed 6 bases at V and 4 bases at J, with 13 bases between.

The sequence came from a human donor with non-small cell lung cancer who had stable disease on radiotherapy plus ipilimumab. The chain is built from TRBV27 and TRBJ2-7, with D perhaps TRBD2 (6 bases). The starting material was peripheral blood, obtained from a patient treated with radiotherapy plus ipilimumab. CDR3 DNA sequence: TGTGCCAGCAGCCAACATGGGGGGTACGAGCAGTACTTC. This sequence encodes CASSQHGGYEQYF.